This T cell receptor beta chain was retrieved from a study of blood T cells in healthy people across ages. General observations from the study: The study could not conclusively compare naive and antigen-experienced cells, given its unsorted PBMCs.

CDR1 and CDR2 from the germline V gene are LGHNT and FRNRAP. Trimming stripped 8 bases from V and 2 bases from J, with 10 bases between. CDR3 length: 12 amino acids. A second PCR of 7 to 11 cycles used a sample-barcoded 5' primer and a J-beta primer mix. Samples each returned at least 2.5 million CDR3-containing paired-end reads. MiXCR, run by TCRdb on the 5' RACE reads, gives a single entry per CDR3 protein. The profile shows approximately 800,000 distinct CDR3 sequences, around three fifths of them singletons. The study isolated at least 6 million PBMCs from each sample. Extractions gave at least 5.5 micrograms of total RNA per sample. As for this clonotype: Its target is not known.

This sequence was found in a man in his forties in good health. Sequencing input: blood. The genes are TRBV12-5 and TRBJ2-7; D is perhaps TRBD1 (6 bases). CDR3: CASTEGAYEQYF. CDR3 in DNA: TGTGCTAGTACTGAGGGGGCCTACGAGCAGTACTTC.